The entry below describes one TCR beta chain. This specimen belongs to a study of T cell changes during pregnancy in multiple sclerosis. The assay was immunoSEQ multiplex PCR, and TCRdb's table has in-frame clones only and misses some. The data show about 70,000 clones, approximately 91% seen once. The V gene lost 4 bases and the J gene lost 5 bases, with 15 bases spanning the gap. This CDR3 is built from 15 residues. The germline V gene has CDR1 MRHNA and CDR2 SNTAGT. This TCR was sampled from a female donor with multiple sclerosis, enrolled in a pregnancy study. This chain connects TRBV6-4 to TRBJ2-1, with D possibly being TRBD2 (6 bases). The specimen was peripheral blood, collected in the first trimester of pregnancy. CDR3 DNA: TGTGCCAGCAGTGTAAATGGAGGGACGGACAATGAGCAGTTCTTC. Its protein is CASSVNGGTDNEQFF.